The sample holds many counts of the clone carrying this T cell receptor beta chain. This specimen comes from a study of blood T cell repertoires in COVID-19. In the study overall: PBMCs, B-cell-depleted T cells, or T cells were the source of the cDNA or gDNA that made up the material.

This CDR3 contains 16 residues. V was pared by 4 bases and J by 3 bases, with 19 bases between. Germline CDR1 SGHVS, CDR2 FNYEAQ. Per the original data handling: Reference gene primer amplification in the assay estimated nucleated cell counts. The repertoire was sequenced with immunoSEQ multiplex PCR; TCRdb's copy has only in-frame clones and lacks some. V and J calls and clone size follow that table, whereas D and trimming were derived from the DNA. The top ten clones hold approximately 18% of a sample with under 200,000 clones, about 86% of them seen once. The sequence was obtained from a woman between 70 and 85 years old who had recovered from COVID-19. This rearrangement joins TRBV7-6 to TRBJ2-7, with TRBD2 as a possible D gene (5 bases). Material for sequencing was peripheral blood. CDR3 in amino acids: CASSSPGWRRDYEQYF. The CDR3 DNA reads as TGTGCCAGCAGCTCCCCCGGGTGGCGACGGGACTACGAGCAGTACTTC.